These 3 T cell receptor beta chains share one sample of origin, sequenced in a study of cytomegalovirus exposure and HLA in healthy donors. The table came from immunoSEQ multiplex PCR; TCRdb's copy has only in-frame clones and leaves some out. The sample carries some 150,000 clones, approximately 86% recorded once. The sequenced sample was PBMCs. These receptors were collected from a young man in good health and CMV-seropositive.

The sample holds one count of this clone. The CDR3 loop is CASSSVGVYNSPLHF. CDR3 in DNA: TGTGCCAGCAGCTCCGTGGGAGTTTATAATTCACCCCTCCACTTT. The V call is TRBV7-9, the J call TRBJ1-6, with unresolved D. V was trimmed by 4 bases and J by 4 bases, leaving 11 bases between them. Germline V gene lookup returns CDR1 SEHNR and CDR2 FQNEAQ (reference sequence). CDR3 length: 15 residues.

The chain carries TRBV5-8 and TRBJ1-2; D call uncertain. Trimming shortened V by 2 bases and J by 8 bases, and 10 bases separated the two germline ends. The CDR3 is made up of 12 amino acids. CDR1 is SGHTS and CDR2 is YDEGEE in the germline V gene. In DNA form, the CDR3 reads TGTGCCAGCAGCTTCCCCGTCCGGGGCTACACCTTC. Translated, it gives CASSFPVRGYTF.

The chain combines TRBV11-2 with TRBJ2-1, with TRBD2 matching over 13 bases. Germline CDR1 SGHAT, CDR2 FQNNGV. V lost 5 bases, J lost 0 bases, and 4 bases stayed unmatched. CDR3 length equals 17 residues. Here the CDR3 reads CASSGRTSGSSYNEQFF. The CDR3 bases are TGTGCCAGCAGCGGACGGACTAGCGGGAGCTCCTACAATGAGCAGTTCTTC.